The next 29 T cell receptor beta chains were all read from a single sample in a study of T cells in Graves' hyperthyroidism and ophthalmopathy. Researchers amplified the TCR beta CDR3 regions from RNA transcripts. First-round RT-PCR targeting the TCR CDR3 was performed with the HTBI primer set. MiXCR was run by TCRdb on the multiplex PCR reads, yielding one entry per CDR3 protein. This table holds roughly 710,000 distinct CDR3 sequences, 35% found once. Sample: blood. Receptor source: a woman between 40 and 50 years old with Graves' hyperthyroidism.

J is TRBJ1-1 and V is TRBV29-1, with TRBD1 identical over 9 bases. V gave up 4 bases and J gave up 4 bases; unmatched junction bases: 10. The CDR3 is 15 amino acids. CDR1 SQVTM and CDR2 ANQGSEA come from the germline V gene. CDR3 protein: CSVGLGQGMATEAFF. The DNA of the CDR3 is TGCAGCGTTGGGTTGGGACAGGGTATGGCCACTGAAGCTTTCTTT.

This clonotype came up many times. The rearrangement joins TRBV7-9 to TRBJ1-2; D unclear. CDR1 is SEHNR, CDR2 FQNEAQ, per germline (reference sequence). The CDR3 totals 13 residues. V dropped 5 bases and J dropped 2 bases, with 9 bases sitting between them. Here the CDR3 reads CASSPDGNYGYTF. Here the CDR3 DNA reads TGTGCCAGCAGCCCCGACGGGAACTATGGCTACACCTTC.

This clonotype was detected many times. The junction and the germline gene differ at one end; a read error may be behind it. The chain combines TRBV2 with TRBJ2-5; D might be TRBD1 or TRBD2, each matching 5 bases. This CDR3 spans 13 amino acids. The germline V gene has CDR1 SNHLY and CDR2 FYNNEI. CDR3 loop: CASPGPGEGTRYF. CDR3 DNA: TGTGCCAGCCCGGGCCCAGGAGAGGGGACCCGGTACTTC.

This clonotype was seen a few times. The chain recombines TRBV18 with TRBJ1-5; a possible D gene is TRBD1 (5 bases). CDR1 and CDR2 from the germline V gene are KGHSH and LQKENI. This CDR3 is 15 amino acids long. Trimming pared 6 bases from V and 3 bases from J, leaving 15 bases between. CDR3 sequence (DNA): TGTGCCAGCTCGCTAGGTGAGGGGACCAATCAGCCCCAGCATTTT. This translates into CASSLGEGTNQPQHF. Based on the CDR3 plus reference TRBV18 and TRBJ1-5, the full variable domain is NAGVMQNPRHLVRRRGQEARLRCSPMKGHSHVYWYRQLPEEGLKFMVYLQKENIIDESGMPKERFSAEFPKEGPSILRIQQVVRGDSAAYFCASSLGEGTNQPQHFGDGTRLSIL.

Remarks on this clonotype: A much bigger clone sits one base away, suggesting this may be a read error. V and J are TRBV20-1 and TRBJ1-5; D gene unclear. The germline V gene has CDR1 DFQATT and CDR2 SNEGSKA (reference sequence). CDR3 length: 12 amino acids. DNA for the CDR3: TGCAGTGTTAGACCTACCAGTCAGCCCCAGCATTTT. Protein: CSVRPTSQPQHF.

For this clonotype: Possible read error: a much larger clone is one base away. The J gene is TRBJ2-6, the V gene TRBV19, with D possibly being TRBD1 (5 bases). V was clipped by 7 bases and J by 2 bases, with 9 bases between them. The CDR3 sequence is 14 residues long. In germline, CDR1 is LNHDA, CDR2 SQIVND (reference sequence). The CDR3: CASNRSPGANVLTF. For the CDR3, the DNA is TGTGCCAGTAACAGGAGTCCTGGGGCCAACGTCCTGACTTTC.

This clonotype has just a few counts. The chain links TRBV6-5 to TRBJ1-5, with TRBD1 identical over 7 bases. There are 12 residues in the CDR3. The V and J ends lost 6 bases and 8 bases, in that order; junction bases with no gene match: 4. The germline V gene has CDR1 MNHEY and CDR2 SVGAGI. CDR3 sequence: CASRSGGEPQHF. The DNA for the CDR3 is TGTGCCAGCAGATCAGGGGGGGAGCCCCAGCATTTT.

This clonotype has just a few counts. DNA of the CDR3: TGCAGTGCTCCCCGACAAGAAGCTTCAAATCAGCCCCAGCATTTT. This gives the protein CSAPRQEASNQPQHF. The rearrangement joins TRBV20-1 to TRBJ1-5; D unclear. The CDR3 consists of 15 residues. V lost 5 bases, J lost 4 bases, and 18 bases lay in between. The germline V gene has CDR1 DFQATT and CDR2 SNEGSKA (reference sequence).

Only a few counts were recorded for this clonotype. This chain's CDR3 is CASSAGGPNTGELFF. In DNA form, the CDR3 reads TGTGCCAGCAGCGCCGGGGGGCCGAACACCGGGGAGCTGTTTTTT. The chain couples TRBV7-9 to TRBJ2-2; D is possibly TRBD2 (7 bases). Between the trimmed V and J ends, which lost 5 bases and 0 bases, there was a span of 10 bases. Germline-derived CDR1 and CDR2 are SEHNR and FQNEAQ (reference sequence). The CDR3 contains 15 residues.

This clonotype was seen once. The rearrangement uses TRBV19 and TRBJ2-1; the D gene is possibly TRBD2 (5 bases). Trimming removed 4 bases from V and 5 bases from J, with 18 bases in between. Looked up from germline, CDR1 is LNHDA and CDR2 is SQIVND (reference sequence). The CDR3 runs to 16 residues. The CDR3, as DNA: TGTGCCAGTAGTACTAAACTAGATATTAGCCACAATGAGCAGTTCTTC. Protein: CASSTKLDISHNEQFF.

This chain links TRBV7-2 with TRBJ1-1; perhaps TRBD1 as D (6 bases). The CDR3 runs to 13 residues. CDR1 is SGHTA and CDR2 is FQGNSA in the germline V gene. The V end was cut by 6 bases, the J end by 0 bases, with 8 bases between. CDR3 protein: CASRSGVNTEAFF. The CDR3 region has the DNA TGTGCCAGCAGGTCAGGGGTGAACACTGAAGCTTTCTTT.

This clonotype appeared many times. The genes are TRBV29-1 and TRBJ2-5, with D perhaps being TRBD1 or TRBD2 (5 bases each). V lost 0 bases and J 5 bases, leaving 16 bases between the germline ends. The germline V gene encodes CDR1 SQVTM and CDR2 ANQGSEA. This CDR3 has 15 residues. Here the CDR3 reads CSVEDRGQGGETQYF. The CDR3 DNA sequence: TGCAGCGTTGAAGACCGCGGGCAGGGTGGGGAGACCCAGTACTTC. Using reference TRBV29-1 and TRBJ2-5 for the parts outside the CDR3, the full variable domain is SAVISQKPSRDICQRGTSLTIQCQVDSQVTMMFWYRQQPGQSLTLIATANQGSEATYESGFVIDKFPISRPNLTFSTLTVSNMSPEDSSIYLCSVEDRGQGGETQYFGPGTRLLVL.

CDR3 protein: CATSVQGSVGIHEQFF. In nucleotides, the CDR3 is TGTGCCACCAGTGTCCAGGGTTCGGTTGGGATCCATGAGCAGTTCTTC. This chain joins TRBV24-1 and TRBJ2-7; a possible D gene is TRBD1 (5 bases). The assigned J gene may be wrong: the sequence end matches TRBJ2-1 better. Germline CDR1 is KGHDR and CDR2 is SFDVKD. The CDR3 extends over 16 amino acids.

This clonotype was seen only a few times. This may stem from a read error, because a much larger clone lies one nucleotide away. The chain recombines TRBV20-1 with TRBJ1-5, with D possibly being TRBD1 (5 bases). The CDR3 loop spans 17 amino acids. CDR1 is DFQATT and CDR2 is SNEGSKA in the germline V gene (reference sequence). CDR3 coding DNA: TGCAGTGCTAGAGGGGGGATAGGTGCAGAGAGCAATCGGCCCCAGCATTTT. Its translation is CSARGGIGAESNRPQHF.

This clonotype was counted many times. The rearrangement uses TRBV10-1 and TRBJ2-7; possibly TRBD2 for D (5 bases). Germline CDR1 reads WNHNN; CDR2 reads SYGVQD (reference sequence). The ends were cut back, 3 bases at V and 5 bases at J, with 17 bases in the middle. CDR3 length: 15 residues. The CDR3 spells CASSDSRATPHEQYF. CDR3 DNA: TGCGCCAGCAGTGACTCGCGGGCAACTCCCCACGAGCAGTACTTC.

Many counts were recorded for this clonotype. The genes are TRBV29-1 and TRBJ2-7; D ambiguous. Germline assignment: CDR1 SQVTM and CDR2 ANQGSEA. The CDR3 consists of 12 residues. The V and J ends lost 4 bases and 3 bases respectively, with 10 bases between them. CDR3 coding DNA: TGCAGCGTTGCTTCAGAAAACTACGAGCAGTACTTC. Translated, it gives CSVASENYEQYF.

This chain links TRBV19 with TRBJ2-7; a possible D gene is TRBD2 (5 bases). Germline CDR1 and CDR2: LNHDA and SQIVND (reference sequence). There are 10 residues in the CDR3. The germline V and J ends were trimmed by 11 bases and 6 bases, with 11 bases remaining between them. The CDR3 DNA is TGTGCCCGTATTGGGAGCGAGCAGTACTTC. It codes for CARIGSEQYF.

This clonotype was counted ten times or more. The chain has TRBV16 and TRBJ1-5, with 8 bases matching TRBD1. The CDR3 totals 16 residues. With V trimmed by 4 bases and J by 4 bases, 9 bases remained unmatched. Germline V gene data show CDR1 as KGHSY and CDR2 as FQNENV. CDR3 sequence: CASSPRQGRVNQPQHF. DNA of the CDR3: TGTGCCAGCAGCCCCCGACAGGGGAGGGTGAATCAGCCCCAGCATTTT. The whole variable domain, filled in from reference TRBV16 and TRBJ1-5, reads GEEVAQTPKHLVRGEGQKAKLYCAPIKGHSYVFWYQQVLKNEFKFLISFQNENVFDETGMPKERFSAKCLPNSPCSLEIQATKLEDSAVYFCASSPRQGRVNQPQHFGDGTRLSIL.

This clonotype has just a few counts. The chain uses TRBV2 and TRBJ2-7, with 8 positions matching TRBD1. V was clipped by 7 bases and J by 2 bases; unmatched bases: 4. CDR1 and CDR2 (germline): SNHLY, FYNNEI. There are 13 residues in the CDR3. This chain's CDR3 is CASTGQEAYEQYF. CDR3 DNA: TGTGCCAGCACGGGACAGGAGGCCTACGAGCAGTACTTC.

The table lists this clonotype with a few counts. The chain couples TRBV9 to TRBJ1-2; the match to TRBD1 covers 8 bases. The length of the CDR3 is 14 residues. Germline V lookup: CDR1 SGDLS, CDR2 YYNGEE. V lost 7 bases to trimming and J lost 6 bases; unmatched junction nucleotides: 11. The CDR3 DNA is TGTGCCAGCGGTGAATGGACAGGGATGCATGGCTACACCTTC. Translated: CASGEWTGMHGYTF.

This rearrangement joins TRBV20-1 to TRBJ1-1; no clear D gene. This CDR3 spans 10 amino acids. CDR1 is DFQATT and CDR2 is SNEGSKA in the germline V gene (reference sequence). The chain's CDR3 is CSPKNTEAFF. CDR3 sequence (DNA): TGCAGCCCCAAGAACACTGAAGCTTTCTTT.

This clonotype has ten or more counts. V gene TRBV20-1 combines with J gene TRBJ1-4; the D is unclear. The germline V gene encodes CDR1 DFQATT and CDR2 SNEGSKA (reference sequence). The V gene lost 2 bases and the J gene lost 8 bases, with 12 bases spanning the gap. The CDR3 extends over 13 amino acids. In DNA, the CDR3 is TGCAGTGCTAGATCGGACGGCCCCGAAAAACTGTTTTTT. Its translation: CSARSDGPEKLFF.

This clonotype was recorded a few times. The V and J genes are TRBV5-6 and TRBJ2-7, with D maybe TRBD1 (5 bases). The CDR3 covers 14 residues. Deletions cut 5 bases from V and 3 bases from J, with 15 bases between. Germline values: CDR1 SGHDT, CDR2 YYEEEE. CDR3 DNA: TGTGCCAGCAGAACGACCCAGGGTTTCTACGAGCAGTACTTC. This translates into CASRTTQGFYEQYF.

V and J are TRBV12-3 or TRBV12-4 and TRBJ2-2; D unclear. The ends were cut back, 3 bases at V and 7 bases at J, with 9 bases in the middle. This CDR3 comprises 13 residues. As DNA, the CDR3 is TGTGCCAGCAGTTTCATGGTAGTCGGGGAGCTGTTTTTT. This codes for CASSFMVVGELFF.

J is TRBJ2-1 and V is TRBV20-1; D is possibly TRBD1 (5 bases). CDR1 and CDR2 (germline): DFQATT, SNEGSKA (reference sequence). The CDR3 has 14 residues. The V end lost 6 bases, the J end lost 4 bases, and 16 bases lay between the germline ends. Written as DNA, the CDR3 is TGCAGTGCCTCCCCGGGCAGGGCTTACAATGAGCAGTTCTTC. Protein product: CSASPGRAYNEQFF.

V is TRBV10-3 and J is TRBJ2-2; unclear D gene. V was shortened by 8 bases and J by 4 bases, with 8 bases between the two germline ends. Per the germline V gene, CDR1 is ENHRY and CDR2 is SYGVKD. CDR3 size: 12 residues. CDR3 residues: CAILGATGELFF. CDR3 coding DNA: TGTGCCATCCTGGGCGCCACCGGGGAGCTGTTTTTT.

The chain carries TRBV7-6 and TRBJ2-2; 8 positions match TRBD2. Germline trimming cut 5 bases from V and 0 bases from J; bases unmatched to any gene: 5. CDR3 length: 16 amino acids. CDR1 SGHVS and CDR2 FNYEAQ come from the germline V gene. The CDR3 reads CASSGVAGSNTGELFF. CDR3 bases: TGTGCCAGCAGCGGGGTAGCGGGGTCGAACACCGGGGAGCTGTTTTTT.

This clonotype appeared many times. The genes are TRBV10-3 and TRBJ1-1; D uncertain. Trimming stripped 1 base from V and 0 bases from J, with 3 bases between. From germline, CDR1 is ENHRY and CDR2 SYGVKD. This CDR3 region has 13 residues. This chain's CDR3 is CAISEWVNTEAFF. The CDR3 region has the DNA TGTGCCATCAGTGAGTGGGTGAACACTGAAGCTTTCTTT.

CDR3 DNA: TGTGCCTGGAGTGTACTTGAAGGGGAGGGACAGCCCCAGCATTTT. Residues: CAWSVLEGEGQPQHF. This sequence joins TRBV30 and TRBJ1-5; TRBD1 might be the D (5 bases). This CDR3 is built from 15 residues. The germline V gene encodes CDR1 GTSNPN and CDR2 SVGIG (reference sequence). V was shortened by 0 bases and J by 7 bases, with 16 bases between the two germline ends.